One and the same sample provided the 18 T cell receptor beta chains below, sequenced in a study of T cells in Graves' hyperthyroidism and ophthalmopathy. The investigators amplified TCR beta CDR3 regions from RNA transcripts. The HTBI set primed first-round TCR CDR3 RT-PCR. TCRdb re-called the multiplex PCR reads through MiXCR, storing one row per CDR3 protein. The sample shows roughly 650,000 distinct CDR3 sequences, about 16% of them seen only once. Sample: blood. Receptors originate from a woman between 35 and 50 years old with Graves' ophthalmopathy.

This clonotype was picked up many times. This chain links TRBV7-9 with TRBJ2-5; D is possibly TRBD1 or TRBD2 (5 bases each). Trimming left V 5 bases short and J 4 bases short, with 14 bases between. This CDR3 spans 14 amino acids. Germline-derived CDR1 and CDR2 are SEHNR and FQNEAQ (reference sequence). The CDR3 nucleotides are TGTGCCAGCAGCGGGGGATGGGTAGGAGAGACCCAGTACTTC. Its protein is CASSGGWVGETQYF.

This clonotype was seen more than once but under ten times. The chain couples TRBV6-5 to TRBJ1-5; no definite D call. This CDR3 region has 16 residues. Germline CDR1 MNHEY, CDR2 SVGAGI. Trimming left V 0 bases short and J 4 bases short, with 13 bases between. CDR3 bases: TGTGCCAGCAGTTACTCCCGGTGGGGATCTAATCAGCCCCAGCATTTT. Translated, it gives CASSYSRWGSNQPQHF.

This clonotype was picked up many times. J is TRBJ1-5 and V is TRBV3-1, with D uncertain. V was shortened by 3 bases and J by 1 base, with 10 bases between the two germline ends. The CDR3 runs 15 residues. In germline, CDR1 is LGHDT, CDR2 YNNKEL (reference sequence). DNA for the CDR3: TGTGCCAGCAGCCAGGGAGGGCTAAGCAATCAGCCCCAGCATTTT. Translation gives CASSQGGLSNQPQHF.

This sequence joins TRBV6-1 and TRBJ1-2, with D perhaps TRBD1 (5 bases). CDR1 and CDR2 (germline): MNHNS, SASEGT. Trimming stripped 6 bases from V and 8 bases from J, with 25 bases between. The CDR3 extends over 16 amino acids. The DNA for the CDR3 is TGTGCCAGCAGGACCTTTGAGACAGACCGAAAGGGCGGCTACACCTTC. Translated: CASRTFETDRKGGYTF.

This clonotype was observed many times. The CDR3 loop is CASRRSGFDNEQFF. The CDR3 coding sequence is TGTGCCAGCAGAAGAAGCGGGTTCGACAATGAGCAGTTCTTC. This rearrangement joins TRBV12-3 or TRBV12-4 to TRBJ2-1, with D possibly matching TRBD2 (6 bases). The CDR3 is made up of 14 amino acids. V dropped 6 bases and J dropped 5 bases, with 14 bases sitting between them.

CDR3 sequence reads: CASRDRGRGSSGNTIYF. CDR3 DNA: TGTGCCAGCAGAGACAGGGGACGAGGATCCTCTGGAAACACCATATATTTT. The rearrangement joins TRBV6-1 to TRBJ1-3; 8 bases line up with TRBD1. V trimming: 6 bases; J trimming: 0 bases; junction bases outside the gene matches: 10. This CDR3 contains 17 residues. The germline V gene encodes CDR1 MNHNS and CDR2 SASEGT.

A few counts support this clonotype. CDR3 DNA: TGTGCCAGCGGGAGCAGGATGGGGGGCAGGACGCAGTATTTT. This gives the protein CASGSRMGGRTQYF. The genes are TRBV6-1 and TRBJ2-3, with D perhaps matching TRBD1 or TRBD2 (6 bases each). Trimming took 8 bases from V and 9 from J, leaving 21 bases between them. This CDR3 has 14 amino acids. The V gene's germline CDR1 is MNHNS and CDR2 SASEGT.

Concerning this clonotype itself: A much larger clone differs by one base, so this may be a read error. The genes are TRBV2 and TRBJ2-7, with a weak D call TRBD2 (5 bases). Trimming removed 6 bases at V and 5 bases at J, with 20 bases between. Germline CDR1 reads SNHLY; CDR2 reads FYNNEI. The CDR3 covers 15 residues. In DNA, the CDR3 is TGTGCCAGCAGAAGAACGGACTCCGGGCCGAACGAGCAGTACTTC. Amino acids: CASRRTDSGPNEQYF.

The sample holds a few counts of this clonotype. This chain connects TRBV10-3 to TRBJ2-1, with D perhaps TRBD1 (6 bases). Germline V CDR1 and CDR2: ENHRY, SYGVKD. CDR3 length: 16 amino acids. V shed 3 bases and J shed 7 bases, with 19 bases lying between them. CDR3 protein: CAISDPGTTIRNEQFF. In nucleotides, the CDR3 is TGTGCCATCAGTGACCCCGGGACAACTATCCGGAATGAGCAGTTCTTC.

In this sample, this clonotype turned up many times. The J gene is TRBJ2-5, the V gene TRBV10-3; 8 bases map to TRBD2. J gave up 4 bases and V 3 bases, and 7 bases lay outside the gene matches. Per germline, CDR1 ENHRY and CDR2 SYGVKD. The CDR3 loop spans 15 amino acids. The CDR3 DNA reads TGTGCCATCAGTGACCCCGGGCTAGCGGGAGAGACCCAGTACTTC. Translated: CAISDPGLAGETQYF.

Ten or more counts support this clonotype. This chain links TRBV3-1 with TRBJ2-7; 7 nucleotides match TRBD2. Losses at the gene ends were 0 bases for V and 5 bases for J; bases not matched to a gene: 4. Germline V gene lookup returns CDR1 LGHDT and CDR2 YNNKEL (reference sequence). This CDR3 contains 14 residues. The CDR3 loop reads CASSQDLAGDEQYF. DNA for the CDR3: TGTGCCAGCAGCCAAGACTTGGCGGGGGACGAGCAGTACTTC.

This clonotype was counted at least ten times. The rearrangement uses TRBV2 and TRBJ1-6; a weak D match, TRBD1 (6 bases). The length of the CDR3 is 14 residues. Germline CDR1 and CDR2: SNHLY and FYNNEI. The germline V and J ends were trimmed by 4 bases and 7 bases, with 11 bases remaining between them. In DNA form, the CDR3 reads TGTGCCAGCAGTGCCTGGGGGGGCAATTCACCCCTCCACTTT. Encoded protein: CASSAWGGNSPLHF.

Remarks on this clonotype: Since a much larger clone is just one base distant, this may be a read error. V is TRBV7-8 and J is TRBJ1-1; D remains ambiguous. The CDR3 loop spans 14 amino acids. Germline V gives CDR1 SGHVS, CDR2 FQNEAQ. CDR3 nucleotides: TGTGCCGGCAGCCCCCGTATTGAGATCACTGAAGCTTTCTTT. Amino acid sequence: CAGSPRIEITEAFF.

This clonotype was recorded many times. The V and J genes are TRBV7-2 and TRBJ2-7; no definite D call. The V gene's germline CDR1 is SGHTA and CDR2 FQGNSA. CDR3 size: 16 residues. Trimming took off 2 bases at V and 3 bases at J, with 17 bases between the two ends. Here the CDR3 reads CASSLRKGPLDYEQYF. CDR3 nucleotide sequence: TGTGCCAGCAGCTTACGGAAAGGACCGCTAGACTACGAGCAGTACTTC.

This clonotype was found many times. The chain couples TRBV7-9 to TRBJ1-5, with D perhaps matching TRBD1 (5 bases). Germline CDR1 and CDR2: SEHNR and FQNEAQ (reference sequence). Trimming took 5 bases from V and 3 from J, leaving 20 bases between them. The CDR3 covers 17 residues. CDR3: CASSNEGWGKVNQPQHF. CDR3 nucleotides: TGTGCCAGCAGCAACGAGGGGTGGGGTAAAGTCAATCAGCCCCAGCATTTT.

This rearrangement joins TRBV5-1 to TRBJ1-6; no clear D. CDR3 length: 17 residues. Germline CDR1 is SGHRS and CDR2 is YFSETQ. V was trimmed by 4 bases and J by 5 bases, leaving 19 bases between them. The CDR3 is CASSLEVGRVNNSPLHF. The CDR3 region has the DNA TGCGCCAGCAGCCTGGAGGTCGGACGGGTAAATAATTCACCCCTCCACTTT. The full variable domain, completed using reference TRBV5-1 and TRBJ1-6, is KAGVTQTPRYLIKTRGQQVTLSCSPISGHRSVSWYQQTPGQGLQFLFEYFSETQRNKGNFPGRFSGRQFSNSRSEMNVSTLELGDSALYLCASSLEVGRVNNSPLHFGNGTRLTVT.

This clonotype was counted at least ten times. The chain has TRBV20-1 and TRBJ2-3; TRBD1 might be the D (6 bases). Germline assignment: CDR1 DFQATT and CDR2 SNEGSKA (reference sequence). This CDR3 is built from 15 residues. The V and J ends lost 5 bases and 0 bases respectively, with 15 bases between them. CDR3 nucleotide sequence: TGCAGTGCTCGCCGGGACACTTTTAGCACAGATACGCAGTATTTT. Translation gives CSARRDTFSTDTQYF.

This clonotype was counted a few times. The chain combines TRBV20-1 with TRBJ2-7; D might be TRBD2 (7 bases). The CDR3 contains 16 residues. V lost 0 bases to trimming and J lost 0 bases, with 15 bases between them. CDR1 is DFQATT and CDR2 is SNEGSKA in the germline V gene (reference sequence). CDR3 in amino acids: CSARDFGGRSSYEQYF. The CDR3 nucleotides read TGCAGTGCTAGAGATTTCGGGGGGCGTAGCTCCTACGAGCAGTACTTC.